The rows below give T cell receptor beta chains drawn from one sample of a study of spatial heterogeneity in lung cancer. TCRdb recomputed calls from the 5' RACE reads with MiXCR, one row per CDR3 protein. The data contain 45,000 to 55,000 distinct CDR3 sequences, around 5.2% of them singletons. Sequenced here: PBMCs, sampled at surgery. The receptors were sampled from a male donor with early-stage non-small cell lung cancer. The CDR3 runs from the conserved cysteine through the conserved F or W. A D gene is named only where the DNA matches it firmly. Size is omitted from some rows. Given values are once, few, many or a class for expanded clones.

v_gene: TRBV2
abundance: many
d_gene: TRBD1
j_gene: TRBJ1-2
CDR3aa: CASSAGTGYGYTF
CDR3nt: TGTGCCAGCAGTGCCGGGACAGGATATGGCTACACCTTC

v_gene: TRBV20-1
abundance: -
d_gene: -
j_gene: TRBJ1-1
CDR3aa: CSARPTGTMNTEAFF
CDR3nt: TGCAGTGCTAGGCCCACAGGAACAATGAACACTGAAGCTTTCTTT

v_gene: TRBV20-1
abundance: medium-sized
d_gene: -
j_gene: TRBJ2-3
CDR3aa: CSGVSPLGGDTQYF
CDR3nt: TGCAGCGGGGTTTCTCCCTTAGGGGGGGATACGCAGTATTTT

v_gene: TRBV12-3/TRBV12-4
abundance: many
d_gene: -
j_gene: TRBJ1-2
CDR3aa: CASSDPGGEGYYGYTF
CDR3nt: TGTGCCAGCAGTGATCCCGGAGGGGAGGGTTACTATGGCTACACCTTC

v_gene: TRBV7-8
abundance: many
d_gene: -
j_gene: TRBJ2-1
CDR3aa: CASSYTSFHEQFF
CDR3nt: TGTGCCAGCAGCTATACTAGCTTTCATGAGCAGTTCTTC

v_gene: TRBV12-3/TRBV12-4
abundance: many
d_gene: -
j_gene: TRBJ1-1
CDR3aa: CASSLAQQTEAFF
CDR3nt: TGTGCCAGCAGTTTAGCGCAACAGACTGAAGCTTTCTTT

v_gene: TRBV7-2
abundance: many
d_gene: -
j_gene: TRBJ2-7
CDR3aa: CASSLTSSEQYF
CDR3nt: TGTGCCAGCAGCTTGACATCATCCGAGCAGTACTTC

v_gene: TRBV7-2
abundance: many
d_gene: -
j_gene: TRBJ1-1
CDR3aa: CASSPQGSSLREAFF
CDR3nt: TGTGCCAGCAGCCCCCAAGGCAGTAGCCTCCGTGAAGCTTTCTTT

v_gene: TRBV3-1
abundance: many
d_gene: -
j_gene: TRBJ2-7
CDR3aa: CASSPTARGIYEQYF
CDR3nt: TGTGCCAGCAGCCCCACTGCGCGGGGCATTTACGAGCAGTACTTC

v_gene: TRBV18
abundance: many
d_gene: -
j_gene: TRBJ2-7
CDR3aa: CASSPGRGTYEQYF
CDR3nt: TGTGCCAGCTCGCCGGGACGAGGAACCTACGAGCAGTACTTC

v_gene: TRBV6-5
abundance: many
d_gene: TRBD2
j_gene: TRBJ2-3
CDR3aa: CASSYGAGEQYF
CDR3nt: TGTGCCAGCAGTTACGGGGCGGGGGAGCAGTATTTT

v_gene: TRBV12-3/TRBV12-4
abundance: many
d_gene: TRBD2
j_gene: TRBJ2-1
CDR3aa: CASSPSGSVYNEQFF
CDR3nt: TGTGCCAGCAGCCCAAGCGGGAGCGTCTACAATGAGCAGTTCTTC

v_gene: TRBV10-3
abundance: many
d_gene: TRBD2
j_gene: TRBJ2-3
CDR3aa: CAISDSGTSGRPRTDTQYF
CDR3nt: TGTGCCATCAGTGACTCCGGGACTAGCGGGAGGCCACGCACAGATACGCAGTATTTT

v_gene: TRBV4-3
abundance: many
d_gene: -
j_gene: TRBJ2-7
CDR3aa: CASSQAWRAYEQYF
CDR3nt: TGCGCCAGCAGCCAAGCGTGGAGGGCCTACGAGCAGTACTTC

v_gene: TRBV6-2/TRBV6-3
abundance: few
d_gene: TRBD2
j_gene: TRBJ2-7
CDR3aa: CASIQREPYEQYF
CDR3nt: TGTGCCAGCATTCAGCGGGAGCCCTACGAGCAGTACTTC

v_gene: TRBV7-2
abundance: many
d_gene: -
j_gene: TRBJ1-1
CDR3aa: CASSSQVNTEAFF
CDR3nt: TGTGCCAGCAGCTCCCAGGTGAACACTGAAGCTTTCTTT

v_gene: TRBV5-5
abundance: many
d_gene: -
j_gene: TRBJ1-5
CDR3aa: CASSLDRALSQHF
CDR3nt: TGTGCCAGCAGCTTGGATCGGGCGTTGTCCCAGCATTTT

v_gene: TRBV27
abundance: many
d_gene: TRBD2
j_gene: TRBJ2-1
CDR3aa: CASSLWASGPPYNEQFF
CDR3nt: TGTGCCAGCAGTTTATGGGCTAGCGGCCCACCCTACAATGAGCAGTTCTTC

v_gene: TRBV7-6
abundance: many
d_gene: -
j_gene: TRBJ1-5
CDR3aa: CASSLGVPNQPQHF
CDR3nt: TGTGCCAGCAGCTTAGGGGTCCCCAATCAGCCCCAGCATTTT

v_gene: TRBV24-1
abundance: many
d_gene: -
j_gene: TRBJ2-3
CDR3aa: CATSEAGVDTQYF
CDR3nt: TGTGCCACCAGTGAGGCAGGGGTAGATACGCAGTATTTT

v_gene: TRBV7-6
abundance: many
d_gene: TRBD1
j_gene: TRBJ1-1
CDR3aa: CASSPEQGGGTEAFF
CDR3nt: TGTGCCAGCAGCCCCGAACAGGGGGGAGGCACTGAAGCTTTCTTT

v_gene: TRBV7-9
abundance: once
d_gene: -
j_gene: TRBJ2-2
CDR3aa: CASSLRRGDTGELFF
CDR3nt: TGTGCCAGCAGCCTCCGTAGGGGCGACACCGGGGAGCTGTTTTTT

v_gene: TRBV28
abundance: many
d_gene: -
j_gene: TRBJ1-5
CDR3aa: CASSFGRTSNQPQHF
CDR3nt: TGTGCCAGCAGTTTCGGACGGACTAGCAATCAGCCCCAGCATTTT

v_gene: TRBV10-2
abundance: many
d_gene: -
j_gene: TRBJ1-2
CDR3aa: CASSESMAGLYGYTF
CDR3nt: TGCGCCAGCAGTGAGTCGATGGCGGGTCTCTATGGCTACACCTTC

v_gene: TRBV10-3
abundance: many
d_gene: -
j_gene: TRBJ1-1
CDR3aa: CAISASGSFSTEAFF
CDR3nt: TGTGCCATCAGTGCGTCAGGGAGTTTCAGCACTGAAGCTTTCTTT

v_gene: TRBV30
abundance: many
d_gene: TRBD2
j_gene: TRBJ2-7
CDR3aa: CAWRPGTSLPEQYF
CDR3nt: TGTGCCTGGAGACCCGGGACTAGTCTCCCCGAGCAGTACTTC